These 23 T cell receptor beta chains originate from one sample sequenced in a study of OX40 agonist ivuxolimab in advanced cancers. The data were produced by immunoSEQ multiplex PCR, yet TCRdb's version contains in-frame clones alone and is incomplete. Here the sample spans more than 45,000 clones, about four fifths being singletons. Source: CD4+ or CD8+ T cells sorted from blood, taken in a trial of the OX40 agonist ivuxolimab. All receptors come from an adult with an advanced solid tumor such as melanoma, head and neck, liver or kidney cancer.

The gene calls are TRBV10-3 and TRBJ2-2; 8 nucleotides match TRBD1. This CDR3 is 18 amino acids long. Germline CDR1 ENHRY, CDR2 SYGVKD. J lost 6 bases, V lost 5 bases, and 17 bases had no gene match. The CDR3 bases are TGTGCCATCAGTCGGAGCGCCGCCCGGGAACAGGGGGCCGGGGAGCTGTTTTTT. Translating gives CAISRSAAREQGAGELFF.

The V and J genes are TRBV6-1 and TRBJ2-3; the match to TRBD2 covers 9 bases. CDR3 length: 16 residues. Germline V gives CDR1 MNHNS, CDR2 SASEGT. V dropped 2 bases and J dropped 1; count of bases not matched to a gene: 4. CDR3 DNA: TGTGCCAGCAGTGAACAAATAGCGGGAGGCACAGATACGCAGTATTTT. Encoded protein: CASSEQIAGGTDTQYF.

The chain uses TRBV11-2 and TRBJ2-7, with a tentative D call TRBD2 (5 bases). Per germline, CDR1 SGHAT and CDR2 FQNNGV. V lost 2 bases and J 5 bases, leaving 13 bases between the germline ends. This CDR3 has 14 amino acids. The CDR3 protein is CASSLSTRGNEQYF. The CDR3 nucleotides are TGTGCCAGCAGCTTATCTACCCGAGGGAACGAGCAGTACTTC.

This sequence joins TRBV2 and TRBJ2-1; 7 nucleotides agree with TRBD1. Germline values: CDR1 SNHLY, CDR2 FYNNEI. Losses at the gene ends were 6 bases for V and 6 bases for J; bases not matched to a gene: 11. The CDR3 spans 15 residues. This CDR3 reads CASRLQGIEGNEQFF. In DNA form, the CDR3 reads TGTGCCAGCAGGTTACAGGGGATAGAGGGCAATGAGCAGTTCTTC.

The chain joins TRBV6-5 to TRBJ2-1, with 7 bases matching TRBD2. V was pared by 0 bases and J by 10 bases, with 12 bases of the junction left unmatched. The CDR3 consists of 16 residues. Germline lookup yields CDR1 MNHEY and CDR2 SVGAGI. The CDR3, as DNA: TGTGCCAGCAGTTACTCGATCGCACATCAAGCGGGAGAGCAGTTCTTC. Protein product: CASSYSIAHQAGEQFF.

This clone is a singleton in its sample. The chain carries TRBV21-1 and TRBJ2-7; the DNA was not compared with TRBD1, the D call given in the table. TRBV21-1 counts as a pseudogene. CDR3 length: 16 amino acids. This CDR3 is CASSNKTTESSYEQYF. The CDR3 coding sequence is TGTGCCAGCAGCAACAAGACAACAGAGTCCTCCTACGAGCAGTACTTC.

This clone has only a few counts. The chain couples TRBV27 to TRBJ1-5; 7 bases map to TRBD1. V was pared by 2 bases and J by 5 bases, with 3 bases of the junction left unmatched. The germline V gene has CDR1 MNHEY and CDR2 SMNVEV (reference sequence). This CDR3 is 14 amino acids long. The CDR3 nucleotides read TGTGCCAGCAGTTTAGACAGGGCCCATCAGCCCCAGCATTTT. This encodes CASSLDRAHQPQHF.

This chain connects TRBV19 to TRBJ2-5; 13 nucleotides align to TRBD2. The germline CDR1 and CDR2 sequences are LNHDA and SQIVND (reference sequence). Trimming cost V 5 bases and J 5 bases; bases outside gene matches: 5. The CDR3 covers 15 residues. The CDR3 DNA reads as TGTGCCAGTAGTCCCGGGACTAGCGGGGCGGAGACCCAGTACTTC. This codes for CASSPGTSGAETQYF. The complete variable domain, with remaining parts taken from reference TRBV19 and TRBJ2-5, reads DGGITQSPKYLFRKEGQNVTLSCEQNLNHDAMYWYRQDPGQGLRLIYYSQIVNDFQKGDIAEGYSVSREKKESFPLTVTSAQKNPTAFYLCASSPGTSGAETQYFGPGTRLLVL.

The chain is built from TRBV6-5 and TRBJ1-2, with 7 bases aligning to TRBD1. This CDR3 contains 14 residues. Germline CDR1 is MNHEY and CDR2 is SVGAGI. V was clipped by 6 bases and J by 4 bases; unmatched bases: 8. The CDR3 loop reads CASSAGTAFYGYTF. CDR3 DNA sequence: TGTGCCAGCAGCGCCGGGACAGCCTTCTATGGCTACACCTTC.

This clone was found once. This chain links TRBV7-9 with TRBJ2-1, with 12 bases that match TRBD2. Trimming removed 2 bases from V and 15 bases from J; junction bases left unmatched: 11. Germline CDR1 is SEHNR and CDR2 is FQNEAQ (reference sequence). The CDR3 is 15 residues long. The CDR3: CASSLYVLAGGSPFF. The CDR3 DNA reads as TGTGCCAGCAGCTTATACGTCCTAGCGGGGGGGTCCCCGTTCTTC.

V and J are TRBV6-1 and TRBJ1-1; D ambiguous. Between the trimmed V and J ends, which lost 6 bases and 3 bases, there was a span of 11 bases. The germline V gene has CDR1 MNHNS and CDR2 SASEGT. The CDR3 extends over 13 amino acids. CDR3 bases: TGTGCCAGCAGCCAGACCAAGGACACTGAAGCTTTCTTT. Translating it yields CASSQTKDTEAFF.

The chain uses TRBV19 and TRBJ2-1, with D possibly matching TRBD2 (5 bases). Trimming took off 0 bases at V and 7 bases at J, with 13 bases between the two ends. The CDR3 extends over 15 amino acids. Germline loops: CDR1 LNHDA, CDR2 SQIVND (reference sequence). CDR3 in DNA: TGTGCCAGTAGTATAGATCGGGGATTGGGTAATGAGCAGTTCTTC. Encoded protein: CASSIDRGLGNEQFF.

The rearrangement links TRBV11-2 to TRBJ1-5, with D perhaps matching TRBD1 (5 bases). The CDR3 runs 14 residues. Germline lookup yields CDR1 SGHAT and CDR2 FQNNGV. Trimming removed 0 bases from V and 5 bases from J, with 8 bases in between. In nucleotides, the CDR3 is TGTGCCAGCAGCTTAGACCGGGGGGATCAGCCCCAGCATTTT. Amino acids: CASSLDRGDQPQHF.

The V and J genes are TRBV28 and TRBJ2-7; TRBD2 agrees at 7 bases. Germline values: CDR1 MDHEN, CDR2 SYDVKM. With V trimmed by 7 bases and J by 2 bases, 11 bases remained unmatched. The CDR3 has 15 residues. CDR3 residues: CASNVGEGFTYEQYF. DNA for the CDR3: TGTGCCAGCAATGTTGGGGAGGGCTTTACCTACGAGCAGTACTTC.

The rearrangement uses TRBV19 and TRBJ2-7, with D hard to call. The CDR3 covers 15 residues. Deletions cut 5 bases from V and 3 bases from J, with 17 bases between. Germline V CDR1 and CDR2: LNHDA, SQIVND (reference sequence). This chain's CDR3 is CASSLGRGELYEQYF. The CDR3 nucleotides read TGTGCCAGTAGTTTAGGTCGCGGAGAGCTCTACGAGCAGTACTTC.

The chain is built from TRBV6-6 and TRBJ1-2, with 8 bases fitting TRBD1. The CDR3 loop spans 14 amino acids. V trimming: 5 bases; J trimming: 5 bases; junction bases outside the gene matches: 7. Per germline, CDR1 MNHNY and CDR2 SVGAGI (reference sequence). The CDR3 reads CASSTTGGGYGYTF. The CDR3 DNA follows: TGTGCCAGCAGTACAACAGGGGGAGGGTATGGCTACACCTTC.

CDR3 nucleotides: TGCGCCAGCAGTCAATGGCCAGGGGAGGGCAATCAGCCCCAGCATTTT. Translated, it gives CASSQWPGEGNQPQHF. V usage is TRBV23-1 and J usage is TRBJ1-5; tentative D call: TRBD1 (6 bases). TRBV23-1 carries the ORF label, with uncertain function. This CDR3 region has 16 residues. Trimming removed 1 base from V and 2 bases from J, with 12 bases in between.

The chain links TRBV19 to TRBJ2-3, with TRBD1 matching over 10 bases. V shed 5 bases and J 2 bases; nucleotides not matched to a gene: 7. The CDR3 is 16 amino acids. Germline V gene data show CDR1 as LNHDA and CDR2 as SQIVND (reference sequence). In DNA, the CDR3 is TGTGCCAGTAGTGCCCCCGGGACAGGGGTCACAGATACGCAGTATTTT. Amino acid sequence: CASSAPGTGVTDTQYF. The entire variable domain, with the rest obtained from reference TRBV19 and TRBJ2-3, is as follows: DGGITQSPKYLFRKEGQNVTLSCEQNLNHDAMYWYRQDPGQGLRLIYYSQIVNDFQKGDIAEGYSVSREKKESFPLTVTSAQKNPTAFYLCASSAPGTGVTDTQYFGPGTRLTVL.

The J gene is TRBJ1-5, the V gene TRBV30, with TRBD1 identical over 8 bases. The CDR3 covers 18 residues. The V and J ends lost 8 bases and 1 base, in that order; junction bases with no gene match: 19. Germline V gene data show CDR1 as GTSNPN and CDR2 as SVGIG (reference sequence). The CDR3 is CAPDRADWGPESNQPQHF. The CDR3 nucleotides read TGTGCCCCGGACAGGGCGGATTGGGGACCTGAAAGCAATCAGCCCCAGCATTTT.

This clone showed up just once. CDR3 loop: CASSVDSLAPGELFF. The CDR3 bases are TGTGCCAGCAGCGTAGACTCCCTGGCCCCCGGGGAGCTGTTTTTT. The chain has TRBV9 and TRBJ2-2; no clear D. Trimming stripped 0 bases from V and 6 bases from J, with 12 bases between. Germline values: CDR1 SGDLS, CDR2 YYNGEE. The CDR3 runs 15 residues.

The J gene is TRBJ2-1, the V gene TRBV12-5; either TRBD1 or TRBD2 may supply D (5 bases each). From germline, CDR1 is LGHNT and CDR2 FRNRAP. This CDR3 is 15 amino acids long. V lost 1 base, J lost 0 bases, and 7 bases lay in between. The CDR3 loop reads CASGLGGVSYNEQFF. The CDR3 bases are TGTGCTAGTGGTTTGGGAGGGGTCTCCTACAATGAGCAGTTCTTC.

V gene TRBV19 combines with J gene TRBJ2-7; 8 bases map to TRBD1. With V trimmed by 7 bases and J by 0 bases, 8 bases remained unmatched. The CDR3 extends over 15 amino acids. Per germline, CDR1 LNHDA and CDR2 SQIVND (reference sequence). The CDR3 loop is CASTPGDRTSYEQYF. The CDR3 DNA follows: TGTGCCAGTACTCCTGGGGACAGGACCTCCTACGAGCAGTACTTC.

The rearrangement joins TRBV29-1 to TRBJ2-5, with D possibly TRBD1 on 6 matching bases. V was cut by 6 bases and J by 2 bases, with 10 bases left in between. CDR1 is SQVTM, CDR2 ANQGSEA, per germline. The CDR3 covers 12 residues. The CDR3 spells CSVEGVQETQYF. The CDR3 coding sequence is TGCAGCGTCGAGGGGGTTCAAGAGACCCAGTACTTC. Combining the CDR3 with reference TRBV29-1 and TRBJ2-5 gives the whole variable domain SAVISQKPSRDICQRGTSLTIQCQVDSQVTMMFWYRQQPGQSLTLIATANQGSEATYESGFVIDKFPISRPNLTFSTLTVSNMSPEDSSIYLCSVEGVQETQYFGPGTRLLVL.